These 18 T cell receptor beta chains share one sample of origin, sequenced in a study of somatic mutations in cytotoxic T cells in rheumatoid arthritis. Assay: immunoSEQ multiplex PCR; the TCRdb copy retains only in-frame clones and omits some. The sample lists around 21,000 clones, more than 65% occurring once. Sequencing was performed on CD8+ T cells sorted from blood. The receptors come from an adult with rheumatoid arthritis.

The chain combines TRBV27 with TRBJ2-1; perhaps D is TRBD1 or TRBD2 (5 bases each). The CDR3 has 13 amino acids. The germline V gene has CDR1 MNHEY and CDR2 SMNVEV (reference sequence). Trimming took 10 bases from V and 7 from J, leaving 17 bases between them. For the CDR3, the DNA is TGTGCCACCCTTTCCGGCGAGGGGAATGAGCAGTTCTTC. Protein: CATLSGEGNEQFF.

This chain links TRBV7-9 with TRBJ2-3; D not resolved. Germline V gene sequence: CDR1 SEHNR, CDR2 FQNEAQ (reference sequence). The CDR3 consists of 12 residues. V lost 5 bases and J lost 0, with 3 bases in between. The CDR3: CASSKSTDTQYF. Written as DNA, the CDR3 is TGTGCCAGCAGCAAGAGCACAGATACGCAGTATTTT.

This chain connects TRBV11-2 to TRBJ2-5; D remains unclear. The CDR3 is 14 residues long. Trimming took 1 base from V and 5 from J, leaving 11 bases between them. From germline, CDR1 is SGHAT and CDR2 FQNNGV. The CDR3 sequence is CASSLGVARETQYF. The CDR3 DNA reads TGTGCCAGCAGCTTAGGGGTAGCCAGGGAGACCCAGTACTTC. The full variable domain, its missing parts supplied by reference TRBV11-2 and TRBJ2-5, is EAGVAQSPRYKIIEKRQSVAFWCNPISGHATLYWYQQILGQGPKLLIQFQNNGVVDDSQLPKDRFSAERLKGVDSTLKIQPAKLEDSAVYLCASSLGVARETQYFGPGTRLLVL.

Remarks on this clone: Other DNA sequences from this sample encode an identical CDR3 as well. The chain employs TRBV5-1 and TRBJ2-7; no firm D call. The CDR3 is 12 residues long. CDR1 is SGHRS and CDR2 is YFSETQ in the germline V gene. Deletions cut 5 bases from V and 0 bases from J, with 6 bases between. CDR3 coding DNA: TGCGCCAGCAGTCCAGGCTCCTACGAGCAGTACTTC. Encoded protein: CASSPGSYEQYF.

The V and J genes are TRBV11-3 and TRBJ2-7, with D maybe TRBD1 (6 bases). Germline CDR1 SGHNT, CDR2 YENEEA. Trimming removed 5 bases at V and 5 bases at J, with 16 bases between. This CDR3 contains 14 residues. CDR3 residues: CASSNTPQGHEQYF. CDR3 nucleotide sequence: TGTGCCAGCAGCAATACCCCGCAGGGGCACGAGCAGTACTTC.

The rearrangement links TRBV2 to TRBJ1-6; D not certain. Trimming shortened V by 8 bases and J by 2 bases, and 10 bases separated the two germline ends. The germline V gene encodes CDR1 SNHLY and CDR2 FYNNEI. The CDR3 has 14 amino acids. CDR3: CASAFGTYNSPLHF. DNA of the CDR3: TGTGCCAGCGCCTTTGGGACCTATAATTCACCCCTCCACTTT.

The V call is TRBV4-3, the J call TRBJ1-6; no firm D call. Germline V gives CDR1 LGHNA, CDR2 YSLEER. CDR3 length: 15 amino acids. The germline V and J ends were trimmed by 0 bases and 0 bases, with 3 bases remaining between them. The CDR3 DNA follows: TGCGCCAGCAGCCAAGACAGCTCCTATAATTCACCCCTCCACTTT. Amino acid sequence: CASSQDSSYNSPLHF.

This clone occurred a few times. This rearrangement joins TRBV2 to TRBJ2-1, with D maybe TRBD1 (5 bases). This CDR3 contains 13 residues. Between the trimmed V and J ends, which lost 8 bases and 9 bases, there was a span of 17 bases. The germline V gene has CDR1 SNHLY and CDR2 FYNNEI. In DNA, the CDR3 is TGTGCCAGCCGACTTAGTCAGGGTTTTGAGCAGTTCTTC. It specifies CASRLSQGFEQFF.

The J gene is TRBJ1-1, the V gene TRBV7-2; unclear D gene. The CDR3 loop spans 17 amino acids. Germline V gene data show CDR1 as SGHTA and CDR2 as FQGNSA. Trimming took 6 bases from V and 0 from J, leaving 20 bases between them. In nucleotides, the CDR3 is TGTGCCAGCAGGAAGGGCAGAGTGACTCCCATGAACACTGAAGCTTTCTTT. It specifies CASRKGRVTPMNTEAFF.

This clone showed up just a few times. The V and J genes are TRBV15 and TRBJ1-4; D call uncertain. The CDR3 consists of 17 residues. The germline V gene encodes CDR1 LNHNV and CDR2 YYDKDF (reference sequence). The ends were cut back, 3 bases at V and 0 bases at J, with 14 bases in the middle. CDR3 bases: TGTGCCACCAGCAGGGTCGTGGCAGCGGCAACTAATGAAAAACTGTTTTTT. Residues: CATSRVVAAATNEKLFF.

The J gene is TRBJ2-7, the V gene TRBV28, with D possibly being TRBD1 or TRBD2 (7 bases each). Germline CDR1 and CDR2: MDHEN and SYDVKM. The CDR3 covers 16 residues. Trimming shortened V by 3 bases and J by 2 bases, and 17 bases separated the two germline ends. The CDR3 here is CASSLRGGTAAYEQYF. The CDR3, as DNA: TGTGCCAGCAGTTTGAGGGGGGGGACAGCGGCCTACGAGCAGTACTTC.

The V and J genes are TRBV11-2 and TRBJ2-5, with a tentative D call TRBD1 (6 bases). This CDR3 has 15 residues. Germline values: CDR1 SGHAT, CDR2 FQNNGV. V gave up 3 bases and J gave up 1 base, with 12 bases separating them. This chain's CDR3 is CASSFPARGQETQYF. CDR3 DNA: TGTGCCAGCAGCTTCCCAGCCAGGGGCCAAGAGACCCAGTACTTC.

J is TRBJ2-1 and V is TRBV7-2, with 10 nucleotides matching TRBD2. Trimming removed 3 bases from V and 7 bases from J; junction bases left unmatched: 6. Germline CDR1 is SGHTA and CDR2 is FQGNSA. This CDR3 comprises 15 residues. The CDR3 here is CASSLLAGDWNEQFF. The CDR3 bases are TGTGCCAGCAGCTTGCTAGCGGGGGATTGGAATGAGCAGTTCTTC. Full variable domain (missing parts from reference TRBV7-2 and TRBJ2-1): GAGVSQSPSNKVTEKGKDVELRCDPISGHTALYWYRQSLGQGLEFLIYFQGNSAPDKSGLPSDRFSAERTGGSVSTLTIQRTQQEDSAVYLCASSLLAGDWNEQFFGPGTRLTVL.

The chain uses TRBV19 and TRBJ1-5; 7 nucleotides match TRBD1. Germline CDR1 and CDR2: LNHDA and SQIVND (reference sequence). CDR3 length: 13 residues. Unmatched junction bases numbered 9, after V lost 6 bases and J lost 10 bases. CDR3 nucleotide sequence: TGTGCCAGTAGCGATACCAGACAGGGCCCCCAGCATTTT. Translated, it gives CASSDTRQGPQHF.

The J gene is TRBJ2-7, the V gene TRBV4-3, with 7 bases identical to TRBD1. V was clipped by 3 bases and J by 2 bases; unmatched bases: 4. Germline-derived CDR1 and CDR2 are LGHNA and YSLEER. The CDR3 has 14 residues. CDR3 sequence (DNA): TGCGCCAGCAGCCAGGACAGGAGCACCTACGAGCAGTACTTC. Translating it yields CASSQDRSTYEQYF.

The table lists this clone with a few counts. The chain couples TRBV19 to TRBJ1-5; D may be TRBD1 (6 bases). Germline CDR1 reads LNHDA; CDR2 reads SQIVND (reference sequence). The CDR3 is 16 residues long. V was shortened by 3 bases and J by 2 bases, with 14 bases between the two germline ends. CDR3 protein: CASSMLGGYGNQPQHF. The CDR3 nucleotides read TGTGCCAGTAGTATGTTGGGGGGCTACGGCAATCAGCCCCAGCATTTT.

This rearrangement joins TRBV27 to TRBJ2-7, with TRBD1 identical over 9 bases. Looked up from germline, CDR1 is MNHEY and CDR2 is SMNVEV (reference sequence). V was clipped by 6 bases and J by 0 bases; unmatched bases: 3. The CDR3 extends over 14 amino acids. The CDR3 bases are TGTGCCAGCAGACCGGGACAGGGCTCCTACGAGCAGTACTTC. Its translation: CASRPGQGSYEQYF.

This sequence joins TRBV27 and TRBJ1-3; no clear D gene. The length of the CDR3 is 16 residues. V gave up 3 bases and J gave up 0 bases, with 12 bases separating them. Germline lookup yields CDR1 MNHEY and CDR2 SMNVEV (reference sequence). This CDR3 is CASSFIGPASGNTIYF. CDR3 nucleotides: TGTGCCAGCAGTTTCATCGGTCCTGCCTCTGGAAACACCATATATTTT.